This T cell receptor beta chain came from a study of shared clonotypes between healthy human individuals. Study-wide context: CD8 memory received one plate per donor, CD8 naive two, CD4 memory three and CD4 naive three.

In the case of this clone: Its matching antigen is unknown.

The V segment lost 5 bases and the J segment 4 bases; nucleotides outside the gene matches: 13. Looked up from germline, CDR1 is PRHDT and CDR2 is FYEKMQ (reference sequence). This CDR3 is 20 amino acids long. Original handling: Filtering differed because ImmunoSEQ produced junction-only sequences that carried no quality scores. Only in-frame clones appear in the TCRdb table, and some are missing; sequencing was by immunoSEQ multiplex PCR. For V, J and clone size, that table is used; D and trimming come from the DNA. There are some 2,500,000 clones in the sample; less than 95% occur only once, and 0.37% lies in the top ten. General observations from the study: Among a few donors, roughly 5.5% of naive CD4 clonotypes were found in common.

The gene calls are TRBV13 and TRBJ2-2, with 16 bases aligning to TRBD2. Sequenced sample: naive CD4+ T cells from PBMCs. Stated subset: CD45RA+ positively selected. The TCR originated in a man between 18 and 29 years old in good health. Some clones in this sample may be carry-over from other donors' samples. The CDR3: CASSDRRGLAGGRGTGELFF. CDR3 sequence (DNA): TGTGCCAGCAGCGACCGAAGGGGACTAGCGGGAGGGCGTGGCACCGGGGAGCTGTTTTTT.